The next 20 T cell receptor beta chains were all read from a single sample in a study of blood T cell repertoires in COVID-19. Here immunoSEQ multiplex PCR was the method, and the copy in TCRdb shows in-frame clones only, minus some. The sample lists approximately 220,000 clones; about 80% were seen once. The sequencing input was peripheral blood. The origin of the receptors is a woman in her twenties or thirties who had recovered from COVID-19.

The chain carries TRBV28 and TRBJ1-4; D gene uncertain. The CDR3 contains 15 residues. The germline V and J ends were trimmed by 5 bases and 4 bases, with 14 bases remaining between them. Germline V gene sequence: CDR1 MDHEN, CDR2 SYDVKM. The CDR3 spells CASSPMGSFNEKLFF. CDR3 nucleotide sequence: TGTGCCAGCAGTCCCATGGGGAGTTTTAATGAAAAACTGTTTTTT. Full variable domain (outside the CDR3, taken from reference TRBV28 and TRBJ1-4): DVKVTQSSRYLVKRTGEKVFLECVQDMDHENMFWYRQDPGLGLRLIYFSYDVKMKEKGDIPEGYSVSREKKERFSLILESASTNQTSMYLCASSPMGSFNEKLFFGSGTQLSVL.

The rearrangement links TRBV6-4 to TRBJ1-5; D may be TRBD1 (6 bases). The CDR3 spans 15 residues. Deletions cut 6 bases from V and 9 bases from J, with 21 bases between. Germline CDR1 MRHNA, CDR2 SNTAGT. The CDR3 region is CASRLTGLGVRPQHF. CDR3 nucleotides: TGTGCCAGCAGGCTTACAGGGTTAGGGGTTCGGCCCCAGCATTTT.

V is TRBV7-9 and J is TRBJ2-7; 8 bases map to TRBD2. The CDR3 length is 16 residues. The J segment lost 2 bases and the V segment lost 0 bases, leaving 6 bases of the junction unmatched. CDR1 is SEHNR, CDR2 FQNEAQ, per germline (reference sequence). In DNA form, the CDR3 reads TGTGCCAGCAGCTTAGCGGCGGGGACTAGGGCCTACGAGCAGTACTTC. This codes for CASSLAAGTRAYEQYF.

The table lists this clone with a count of one. The chain has TRBV11-3 and TRBJ2-1, with a possible D match to TRBD2 (6 bases). Looked up from germline, CDR1 is SGHNT and CDR2 is YENEEA. V dropped 3 bases and J dropped 5 bases, with 14 bases sitting between them. There are 15 residues in the CDR3. CDR3 sequence (DNA): TGTGCCAGCAGCTTGGGTGGGGACTGGGACAATGAGCAGTTCTTC. Its protein is CASSLGGDWDNEQFF.

The CDR3 DNA sequence: TGTGCCAGCAGCTCCTGGGGGGACGGAGACTCCTATAATTCACCCCTCCACTTT. Translation gives CASSSWGDGDSYNSPLHF. The chain couples TRBV7-9 to TRBJ1-6; perhaps TRBD1 as D (5 bases). This CDR3 is 18 amino acids long. Trimming removed 4 bases at V and 0 bases at J, with 16 bases between. CDR1 is SEHNR, CDR2 FQNEAQ, per germline (reference sequence).

This clone was picked up one time. This rearrangement joins TRBV30 to TRBJ1-1; 8 bases are shared with TRBD1. Germline values: CDR1 GTSNPN, CDR2 SVGIG (reference sequence). CDR3 length: 16 residues. Trimming at V came to 0 bases and at J to 0 bases, leaving 6 bases not matched to a gene. The CDR3 coding sequence is TGTGCCTGGAGTGTAACGGGACAGGCCATGAACACTGAAGCTTTCTTT. It is translated as CAWSVTGQAMNTEAFF. The variable domain in full, completed from reference TRBV30 and TRBJ1-1, reads SQTIHQWPATLVQPVGSPLSLECTVEGTSNPNLYWYRQAAGRGLQLLFYSVGIGQISSEVPQNLSASRPQDRQFILSSKKLLLSDSGFYLCAWSVTGQAMNTEAFFGQGTRLTVV.

This clone has a handful of counts. V gene TRBV5-1 combines with J gene TRBJ2-6; tentative D call: TRBD1 (5 bases). V lost 0 bases, J lost 0 bases, and 13 bases lay in between. The CDR3 spans 18 residues. Germline V CDR1 and CDR2: SGHRS, YFSETQ. For the CDR3, the DNA is TGCGCCAGCAGCTTGGAGCCCACAGGAGACTCTGGGGCCAACGTCCTGACTTTC. It yields the protein CASSLEPTGDSGANVLTF. Full variable domain (missing parts from reference TRBV5-1 and TRBJ2-6): KAGVTQTPRYLIKTRGQQVTLSCSPISGHRSVSWYQQTPGQGLQFLFEYFSETQRNKGNFPGRFSGRQFSNSRSEMNVSTLELGDSALYLCASSLEPTGDSGANVLTFGAGSRLTVL.

The chain uses TRBV7-3 and TRBJ2-2; 10 nucleotides agree with TRBD2. Per germline, CDR1 SGHTA and CDR2 FQGTGA. The V gene end was trimmed by 5 bases and the J gene end by 2 bases; junction bases not matched to a gene: 5. The CDR3 has 16 amino acids. CDR3 amino acids: CASSPRTSGNTGELFF. For the CDR3, the DNA is TGTGCCAGCAGCCCTAGGACTAGCGGTAACACCGGGGAGCTGTTTTTT. Complete variable domain (other parts from reference TRBV7-3 and TRBJ2-2): GAGVSQTPSNKVTEKGKYVELRCDPISGHTALYWYRQSLGQGPEFLIYFQGTGAADDSGLPNDRFFAVRPEGSVSTLKIQRTERGDSAVYLCASSPRTSGNTGELFFGEGSRLTVL.

V gene TRBV7-3 combines with J gene TRBJ2-1; the match to TRBD2 covers 8 bases. In germline, CDR1 is SGHTA, CDR2 FQGTGA. CDR3 size: 15 residues. V gave up 4 bases and J gave up 2 bases; unmatched junction bases: 4. The CDR3 bases are TGTGCCAGCAGCTATACTAGCGGTCCCTACAATGAGCAGTTCTTC. Translated, it gives CASSYTSGPYNEQFF. Combining the CDR3 with reference TRBV7-3 and TRBJ2-1 gives the whole variable domain GAGVSQTPSNKVTEKGKYVELRCDPISGHTALYWYRQSLGQGPEFLIYFQGTGAADDSGLPNDRFFAVRPEGSVSTLKIQRTERGDSAVYLCASSYTSGPYNEQFFGPGTRLTVL.

J is TRBJ2-3 and V is TRBV12-5, with 10 bases matching TRBD2. Germline CDR1 and CDR2: LGHNT and FRNRAP. There are 16 residues in the CDR3. V lost 1 base to trimming and J lost 2 bases; unmatched junction nucleotides: 3. For the CDR3, the DNA is TGTGCTAGTGGTTTGGGAACTAGCGGGATCACAGATACGCAGTATTTT. Its translation: CASGLGTSGITDTQYF.

This chain joins TRBV5-1 and TRBJ1-1; D may be TRBD1 (6 bases). Per the germline V gene, CDR1 is SGHRS and CDR2 is YFSETQ. The CDR3 contains 14 residues. V gave up 4 bases and J gave up 4 bases, with 14 bases separating them. The CDR3 here is CASSSPQGSTEAFF. The CDR3 nucleotides are TGCGCCAGCAGCAGCCCCCAGGGGAGCACTGAAGCTTTCTTT.

The chain links TRBV30 to TRBJ2-1; 13 bases are a match to TRBD2. This CDR3 comprises 14 residues. Looked up from germline, CDR1 is GTSNPN and CDR2 is SVGIG (reference sequence). V was clipped by 5 bases and J by 7 bases; unmatched bases: 5. The CDR3 DNA follows: TGTGCCTGGGGGCCGGGACTAGCGGGAAATGAGCAGTTCTTC. Its translation: CAWGPGLAGNEQFF.

The chain uses TRBV18 and TRBJ2-2; TRBD2 agrees at 8 bases. The length of the CDR3 is 17 residues. Germline V lookup: CDR1 KGHSH, CDR2 LQKENI. After removal of 1 base from V and 1 base from J, the junction contained 5 bases not matched to a gene. The CDR3 spells CASSPRSREGNTGELFF. In nucleotides, the CDR3 is TGTGCCAGCTCACCACGATCACGGGAGGGGAACACCGGGGAGCTGTTTTTT.

V usage is TRBV27 and J usage is TRBJ2-7; 12 nucleotides agree with TRBD2. The CDR3 is 17 amino acids. Germline CDR1 and CDR2: MNHEY and SMNVEV (reference sequence). With V trimmed by 0 bases and J by 2 bases, 5 bases remained unmatched. The DNA for the CDR3 is TGTGCCAGCAGTTTATCGTACAGGACTAGCGGGACCTACGAGCAGTACTTC. Protein sequence: CASSLSYRTSGTYEQYF.

The V and J genes are TRBV5-1 and TRBJ2-2; maybe TRBD2 (5 bases). This CDR3 region has 15 residues. V lost 3 bases and J 4 bases, leaving 13 bases between the germline ends. The germline CDR1 and CDR2 sequences are SGHRS and YFSETQ. CDR3 bases: TGCGCCAGCAGCTATTCAGCGGACTCCACCGGGGAGCTGTTTTTT. Translating it yields CASSYSADSTGELFF. The entire variable domain, with the rest obtained from reference TRBV5-1 and TRBJ2-2, is as follows: KAGVTQTPRYLIKTRGQQVTLSCSPISGHRSVSWYQQTPGQGLQFLFEYFSETQRNKGNFPGRFSGRQFSNSRSEMNVSTLELGDSALYLCASSYSADSTGELFFGEGSRLTVL.

This chain joins TRBV18 and TRBJ1-1, with a tentative D call TRBD1 (5 bases). The CDR3 extends over 15 amino acids. V lost 2 bases to trimming and J lost 1 base, with 11 bases between them. The germline CDR1 and CDR2 sequences are KGHSH and LQKENI. CDR3 residues: CASSPTAQGNTEAFF. CDR3 in DNA: TGTGCCAGCTCACCAACTGCTCAGGGGAACACTGAAGCTTTCTTT. The entire variable domain, with the rest obtained from reference TRBV18 and TRBJ1-1, is as follows: NAGVMQNPRHLVRRRGQEARLRCSPMKGHSHVYWYRQLPEEGLKFMVYLQKENIIDESGMPKERFSAEFPKEGPSILRIQQVVRGDSAAYFCASSPTAQGNTEAFFGQGTRLTVV.

This clone has more than one count but fewer than ten. The CDR3 spells CAWLSLQGSNSPLHF. CDR3 nucleotides: TGTGCCTGGCTCTCATTACAGGGATCTAATTCACCCCTCCACTTT. V and J are TRBV30 and TRBJ1-6, with D possibly being TRBD1 (6 bases). Germline V gene lookup returns CDR1 GTSNPN and CDR2 SVGIG (reference sequence). The germline V and J ends were trimmed by 5 bases and 6 bases, with 17 bases remaining between them. The CDR3 contains 15 residues.

This clone is a singleton in its sample. The chain links TRBV30 to TRBJ2-5; a possible D gene is TRBD2 (6 bases). The CDR3 covers 12 residues. With 5 bases removed from V and 2 bases from J, the gap between germline ends came to 9 bases. The germline V gene encodes CDR1 GTSNPN and CDR2 SVGIG (reference sequence). CDR3: CAWGTVQETQYF. In DNA, the CDR3 is TGTGCCTGGGGGACTGTTCAAGAGACCCAGTACTTC.

J is TRBJ2-1 and V is TRBV5-1; TRBD1 matches at 8 bases. This CDR3 has 14 residues. Germline loops: CDR1 SGHRS, CDR2 YFSETQ. V shed 6 bases and J 8 bases; nucleotides not matched to a gene: 10. CDR3 protein: CASTKTGVHYEQFF. The CDR3 DNA follows: TGCGCCAGCACCAAGACAGGGGTGCATTATGAGCAGTTCTTC.

The gene calls are TRBV10-1 and TRBJ2-2, with a weak D call TRBD1 (7 bases). Germline loops: CDR1 WNHNN, CDR2 SYGVQD (reference sequence). Trimming took 3 bases from V and 6 from J, leaving 17 bases between them. CDR3 size: 16 residues. This chain's CDR3 is CASSDGLTGRPGELFF. The CDR3 DNA reads TGCGCCAGCAGTGATGGCCTGACAGGGAGGCCCGGGGAGCTGTTTTTT.